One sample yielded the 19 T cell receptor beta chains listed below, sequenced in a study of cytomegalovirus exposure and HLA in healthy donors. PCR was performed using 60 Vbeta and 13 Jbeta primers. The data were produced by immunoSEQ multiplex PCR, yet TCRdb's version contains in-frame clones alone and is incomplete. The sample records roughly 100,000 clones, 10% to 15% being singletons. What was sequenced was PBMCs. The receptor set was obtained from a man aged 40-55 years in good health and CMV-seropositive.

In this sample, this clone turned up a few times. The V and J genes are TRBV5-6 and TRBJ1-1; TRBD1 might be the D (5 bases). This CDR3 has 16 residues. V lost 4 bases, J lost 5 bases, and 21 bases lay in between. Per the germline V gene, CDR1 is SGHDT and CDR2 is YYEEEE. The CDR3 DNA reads TGTGCCAGCAGCCTGACGCAACGGACATTTTTAACTGAAGCTTTCTTT. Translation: CASSLTQRTFLTEAFF.

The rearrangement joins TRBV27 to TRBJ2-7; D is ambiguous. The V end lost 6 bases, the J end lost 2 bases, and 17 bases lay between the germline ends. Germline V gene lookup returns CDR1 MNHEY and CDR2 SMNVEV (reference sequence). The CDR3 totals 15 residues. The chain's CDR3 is CASRPSLEVPYEQYF. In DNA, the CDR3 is TGTGCCAGCAGGCCGTCCCTAGAGGTGCCCTACGAGCAGTACTTC.

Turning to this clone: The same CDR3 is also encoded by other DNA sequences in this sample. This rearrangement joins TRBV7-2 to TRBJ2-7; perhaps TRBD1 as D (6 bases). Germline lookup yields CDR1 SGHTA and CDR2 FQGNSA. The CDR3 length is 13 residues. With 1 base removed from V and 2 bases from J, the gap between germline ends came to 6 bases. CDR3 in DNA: TGTGCCAGCAGCTTAGGGGGGCCCTACGAGCAGTACTTC. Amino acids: CASSLGGPYEQYF.

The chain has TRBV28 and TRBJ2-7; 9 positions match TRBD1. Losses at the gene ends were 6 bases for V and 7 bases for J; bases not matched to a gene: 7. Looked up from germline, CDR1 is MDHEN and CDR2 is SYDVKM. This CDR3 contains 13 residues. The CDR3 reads CASRLQGAGEQYF. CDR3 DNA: TGTGCCAGCAGGCTACAGGGGGCAGGAGAGCAGTACTTC.

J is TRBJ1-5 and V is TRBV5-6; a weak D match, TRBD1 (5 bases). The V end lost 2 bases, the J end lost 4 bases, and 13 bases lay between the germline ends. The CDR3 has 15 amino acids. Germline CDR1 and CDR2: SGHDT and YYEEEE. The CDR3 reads CASSFGRATNQPQHF. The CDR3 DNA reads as TGTGCCAGCAGCTTTGGCAGGGCAACGAATCAGCCCCAGCATTTT.

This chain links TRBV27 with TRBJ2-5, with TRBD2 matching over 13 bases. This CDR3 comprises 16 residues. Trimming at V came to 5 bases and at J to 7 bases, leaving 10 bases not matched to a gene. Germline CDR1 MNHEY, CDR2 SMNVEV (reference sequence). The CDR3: CASSPGLAGDHGTQYF. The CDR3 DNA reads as TGTGCCAGCAGTCCCGGACTAGCGGGAGATCATGGGACCCAGTACTTC.

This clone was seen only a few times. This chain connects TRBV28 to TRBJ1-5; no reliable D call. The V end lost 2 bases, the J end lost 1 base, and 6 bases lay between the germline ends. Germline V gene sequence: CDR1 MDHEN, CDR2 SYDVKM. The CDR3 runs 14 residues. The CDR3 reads CASSLLQSNQPQHF. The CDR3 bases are TGTGCCAGCAGTTTACTTCAGAGCAATCAGCCCCAGCATTTT.

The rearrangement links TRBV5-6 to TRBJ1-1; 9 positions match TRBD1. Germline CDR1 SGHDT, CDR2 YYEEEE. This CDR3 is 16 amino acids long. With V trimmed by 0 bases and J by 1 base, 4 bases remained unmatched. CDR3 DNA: TGTGCCAGCAGCTTGGCACAGGGGGCTACGAACACTGAAGCTTTCTTT. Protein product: CASSLAQGATNTEAFF. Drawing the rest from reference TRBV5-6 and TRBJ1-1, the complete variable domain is DAGVTQSPTHLIKTRGQQVTLRCSPKSGHDTVSWYQQALGQGPQFIFQYYEEEERQRGNFPDRFSGHQFPNYSSELNVNALLLGDSALYLCASSLAQGATNTEAFFGQGTRLTVV.

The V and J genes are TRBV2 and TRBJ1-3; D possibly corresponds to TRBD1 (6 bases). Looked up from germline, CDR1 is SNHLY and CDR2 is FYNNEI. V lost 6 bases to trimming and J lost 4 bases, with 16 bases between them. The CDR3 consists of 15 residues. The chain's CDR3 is CASRNRDTVGNTIYF. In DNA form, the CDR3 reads TGTGCCAGCAGAAACCGGGACACGGTGGGAAACACCATATATTTT.

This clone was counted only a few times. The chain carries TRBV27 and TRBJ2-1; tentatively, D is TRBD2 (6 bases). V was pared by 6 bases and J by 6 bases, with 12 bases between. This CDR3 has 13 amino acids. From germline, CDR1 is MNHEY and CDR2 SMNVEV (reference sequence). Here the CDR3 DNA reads TGTGCCAGCAGATCGACTAGACTCAATGAGCAGTTCTTC. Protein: CASRSTRLNEQFF.

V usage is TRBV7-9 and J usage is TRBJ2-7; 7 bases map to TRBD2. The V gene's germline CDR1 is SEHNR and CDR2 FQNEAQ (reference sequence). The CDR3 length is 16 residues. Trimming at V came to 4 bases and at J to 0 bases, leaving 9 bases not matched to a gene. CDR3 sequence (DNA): TGTGCCAGCAGCTCTGTTCGGGAGGTCGCCTCCTACGAGCAGTACTTC. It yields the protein CASSSVREVASYEQYF.

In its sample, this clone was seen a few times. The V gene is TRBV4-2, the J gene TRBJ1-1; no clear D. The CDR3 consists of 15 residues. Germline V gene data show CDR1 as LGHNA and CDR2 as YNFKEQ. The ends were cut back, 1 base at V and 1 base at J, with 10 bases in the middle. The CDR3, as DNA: TGTGCCAGCAGCCAAGGGACTTGGGAGAACACTGAAGCTTTCTTT. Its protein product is CASSQGTWENTEAFF.

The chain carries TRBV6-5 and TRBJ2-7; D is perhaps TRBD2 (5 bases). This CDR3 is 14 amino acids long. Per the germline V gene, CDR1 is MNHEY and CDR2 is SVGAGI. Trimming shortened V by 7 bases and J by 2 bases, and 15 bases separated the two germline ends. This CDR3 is CASTSPGLAYEQYF. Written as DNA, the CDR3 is TGTGCCAGCACCAGTCCTGGACTGGCCTACGAGCAGTACTTC.

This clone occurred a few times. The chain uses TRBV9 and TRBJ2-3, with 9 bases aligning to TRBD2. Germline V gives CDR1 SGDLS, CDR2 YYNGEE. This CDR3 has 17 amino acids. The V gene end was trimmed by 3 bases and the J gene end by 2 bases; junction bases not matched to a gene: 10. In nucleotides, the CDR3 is TGTGCCAGCAGCGCCCGACTAGCGGAGACCTACACAGATACGCAGTATTTT. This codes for CASSARLAETYTDTQYF.

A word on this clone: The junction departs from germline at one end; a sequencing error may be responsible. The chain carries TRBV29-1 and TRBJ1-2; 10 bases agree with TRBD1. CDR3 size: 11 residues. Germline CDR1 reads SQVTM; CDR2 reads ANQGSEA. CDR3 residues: CSSTGGYGYPF. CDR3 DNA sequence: TGCAGCTCGACAGGGGGCTATGGCTACCCCTTC.

The CDR3 sequence is CATSTIAGGQETQYF. In DNA form, the CDR3 reads TGTGCCACCAGCACTATAGCGGGAGGTCAAGAGACCCAGTACTTC. The chain recombines TRBV15 with TRBJ2-5; the match to TRBD2 covers 10 bases. The CDR3 has 15 residues. Per germline, CDR1 LNHNV and CDR2 YYDKDF (reference sequence). J gave up 2 bases and V 4 bases, and 4 bases lay outside the gene matches.

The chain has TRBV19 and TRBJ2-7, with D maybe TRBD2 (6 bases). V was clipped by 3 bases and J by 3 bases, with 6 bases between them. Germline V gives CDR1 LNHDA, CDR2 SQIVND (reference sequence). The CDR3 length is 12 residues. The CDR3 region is CASSIGSYEQYF. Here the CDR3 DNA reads TGTGCCAGTAGTATCGGGAGCTACGAGCAGTACTTC. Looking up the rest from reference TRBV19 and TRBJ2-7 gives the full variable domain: DGGITQSPKYLFRKEGQNVTLSCEQNLNHDAMYWYRQDPGQGLRLIYYSQIVNDFQKGDIAEGYSVSREKKESFPLTVTSAQKNPTAFYLCASSIGSYEQYFGPGTRLTVT.

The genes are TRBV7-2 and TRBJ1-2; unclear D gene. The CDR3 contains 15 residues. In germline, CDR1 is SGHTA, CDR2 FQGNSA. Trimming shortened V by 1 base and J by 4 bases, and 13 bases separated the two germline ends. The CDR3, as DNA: TGTGCCAGCAGCTTAGTTCCGGGAGAAGGCTATGGCTACACCTTC. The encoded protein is CASSLVPGEGYGYTF.

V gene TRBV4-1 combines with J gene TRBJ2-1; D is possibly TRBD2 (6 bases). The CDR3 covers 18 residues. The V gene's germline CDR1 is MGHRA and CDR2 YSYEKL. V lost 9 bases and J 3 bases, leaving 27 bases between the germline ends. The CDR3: CARSGPDSGGWNYNEQFF. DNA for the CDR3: TGCGCCAGATCCGGACCAGACAGTGGGGGGTGGAACTACAATGAGCAGTTCTTC.